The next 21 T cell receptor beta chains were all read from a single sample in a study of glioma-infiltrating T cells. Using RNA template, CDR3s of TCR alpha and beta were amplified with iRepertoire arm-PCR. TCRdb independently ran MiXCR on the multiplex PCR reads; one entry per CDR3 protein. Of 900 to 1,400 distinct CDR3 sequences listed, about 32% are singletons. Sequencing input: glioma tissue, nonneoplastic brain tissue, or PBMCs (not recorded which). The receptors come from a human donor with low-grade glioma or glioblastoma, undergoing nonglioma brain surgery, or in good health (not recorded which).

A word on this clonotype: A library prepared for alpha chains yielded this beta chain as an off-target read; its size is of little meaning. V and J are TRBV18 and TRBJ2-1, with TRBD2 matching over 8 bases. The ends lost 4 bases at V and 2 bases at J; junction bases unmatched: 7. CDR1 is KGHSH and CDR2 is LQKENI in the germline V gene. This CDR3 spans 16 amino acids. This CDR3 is CASSLDSGTAYNEQFF. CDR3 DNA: TGTGCCAGCTCACTGGATAGCGGGACCGCCTACAATGAGCAGTTCTTC.

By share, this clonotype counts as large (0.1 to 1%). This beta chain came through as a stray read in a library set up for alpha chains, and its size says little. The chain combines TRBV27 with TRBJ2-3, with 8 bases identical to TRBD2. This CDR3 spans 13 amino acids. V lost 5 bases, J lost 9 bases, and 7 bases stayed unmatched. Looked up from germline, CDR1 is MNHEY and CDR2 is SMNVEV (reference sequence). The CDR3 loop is CASSTSSGRTQYF. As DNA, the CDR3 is TGTGCCAGCAGTACTTCAAGCGGGAGAACGCAGTATTTT.

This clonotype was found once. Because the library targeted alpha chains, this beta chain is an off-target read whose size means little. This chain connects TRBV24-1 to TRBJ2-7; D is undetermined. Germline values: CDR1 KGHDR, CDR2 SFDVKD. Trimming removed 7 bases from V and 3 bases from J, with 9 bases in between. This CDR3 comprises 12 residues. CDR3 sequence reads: CATSLDGYEQYF. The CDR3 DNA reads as TGTGCCACCAGCCTGGACGGCTACGAGCAGTACTTC.

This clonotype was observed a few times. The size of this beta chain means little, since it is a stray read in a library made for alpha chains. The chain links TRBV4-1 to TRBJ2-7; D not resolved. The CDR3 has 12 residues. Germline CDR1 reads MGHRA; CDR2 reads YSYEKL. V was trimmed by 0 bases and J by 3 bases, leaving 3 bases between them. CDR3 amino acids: CASSQDYYEQYF. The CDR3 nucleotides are TGCGCCAGCAGCCAAGACTACTACGAGCAGTACTTC.

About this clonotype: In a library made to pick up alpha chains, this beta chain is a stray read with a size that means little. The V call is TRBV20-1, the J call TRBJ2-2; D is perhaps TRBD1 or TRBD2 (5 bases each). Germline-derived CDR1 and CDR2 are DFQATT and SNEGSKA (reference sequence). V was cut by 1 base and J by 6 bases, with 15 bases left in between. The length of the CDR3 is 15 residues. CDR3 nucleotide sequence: TGCAGTGCTAGAGCCGGGGCCCGTGGTGCCGGGGAGCTGTTTTTT. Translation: CSARAGARGAGELFF.

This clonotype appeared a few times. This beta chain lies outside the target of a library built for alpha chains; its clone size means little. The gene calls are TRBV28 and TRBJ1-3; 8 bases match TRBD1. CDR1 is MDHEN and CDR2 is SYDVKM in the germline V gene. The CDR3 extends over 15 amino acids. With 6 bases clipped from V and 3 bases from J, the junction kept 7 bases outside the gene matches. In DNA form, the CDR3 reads TGTGCCAGCAGCCCAGGGGGCGAAAATGGAAACACCATATATTTT. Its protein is CASSPGGENGNTIYF.

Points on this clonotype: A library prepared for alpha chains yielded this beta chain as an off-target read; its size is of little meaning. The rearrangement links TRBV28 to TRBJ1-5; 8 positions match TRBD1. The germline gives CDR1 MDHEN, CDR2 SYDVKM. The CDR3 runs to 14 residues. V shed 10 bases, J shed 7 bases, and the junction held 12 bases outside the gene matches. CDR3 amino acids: CATGTPGGYQPQHF. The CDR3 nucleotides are TGTGCCACGGGGACCCCAGGGGGCTACCAGCCCCAGCATTTT.

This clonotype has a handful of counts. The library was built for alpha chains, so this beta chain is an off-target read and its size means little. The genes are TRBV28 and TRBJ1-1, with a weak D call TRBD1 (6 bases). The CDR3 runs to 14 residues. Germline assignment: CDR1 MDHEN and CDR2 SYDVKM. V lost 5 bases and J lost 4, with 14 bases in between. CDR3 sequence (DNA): TGTGCCAGCAGTCGAAGCGCGGGGGCCACTGAAGCTTTCTTT. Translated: CASSRSAGATEAFF.

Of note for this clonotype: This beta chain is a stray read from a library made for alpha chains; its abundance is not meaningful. In DNA form, the CDR3 reads TGTGCCAGCAGTCCCTTCCTAAGCTCCTACAATGAGCAGTTCTTC. Its translation: CASSPFLSSYNEQFF. The rearrangement joins TRBV11-2 to TRBJ2-1, with D unclear. Trimming stripped 6 bases from V and 0 bases from J, with 12 bases between. Looked up from germline, CDR1 is SGHAT and CDR2 is FQNNGV. CDR3 length: 15 amino acids.

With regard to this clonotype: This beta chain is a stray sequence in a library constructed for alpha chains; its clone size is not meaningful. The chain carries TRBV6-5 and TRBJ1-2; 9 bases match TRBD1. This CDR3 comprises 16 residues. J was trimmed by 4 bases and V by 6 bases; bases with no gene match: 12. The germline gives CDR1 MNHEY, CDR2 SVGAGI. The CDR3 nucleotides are TGTGCCAGCAGATTACATGGGACAGGGAAGGTCTATGGCTACACCTTC. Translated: CASRLHGTGKVYGYTF.

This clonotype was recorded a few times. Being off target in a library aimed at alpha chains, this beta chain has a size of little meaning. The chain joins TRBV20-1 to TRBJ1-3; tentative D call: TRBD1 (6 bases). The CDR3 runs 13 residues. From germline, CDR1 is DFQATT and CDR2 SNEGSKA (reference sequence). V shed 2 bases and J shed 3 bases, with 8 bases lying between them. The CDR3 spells CSARNRVGNTIYF. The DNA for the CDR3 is TGCAGTGCTAGAAACAGGGTTGGAAACACCATATATTTT.

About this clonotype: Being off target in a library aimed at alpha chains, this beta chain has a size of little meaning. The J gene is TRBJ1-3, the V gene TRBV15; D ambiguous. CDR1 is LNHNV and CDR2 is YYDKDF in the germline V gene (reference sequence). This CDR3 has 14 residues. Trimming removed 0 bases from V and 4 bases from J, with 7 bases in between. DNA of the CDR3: TGTGCCACCAGCAGAGATGACTGGGGAAACACCATATATTTT. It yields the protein CATSRDDWGNTIYF.

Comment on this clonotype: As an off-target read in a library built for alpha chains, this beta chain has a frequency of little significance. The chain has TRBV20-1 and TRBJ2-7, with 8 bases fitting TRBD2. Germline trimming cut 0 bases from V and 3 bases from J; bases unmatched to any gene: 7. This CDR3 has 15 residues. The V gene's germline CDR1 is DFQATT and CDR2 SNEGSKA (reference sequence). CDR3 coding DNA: TGCAGTGCTAGAGATCGCGGGACTAGTGTCTACGAGCAGTACTTC. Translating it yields CSARDRGTSVYEQYF.

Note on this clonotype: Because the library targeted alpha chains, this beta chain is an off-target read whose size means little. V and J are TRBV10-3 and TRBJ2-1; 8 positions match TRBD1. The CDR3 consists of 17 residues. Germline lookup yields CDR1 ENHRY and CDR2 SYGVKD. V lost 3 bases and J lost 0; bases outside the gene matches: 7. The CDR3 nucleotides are TGTGCCATCAGTGATTCCCGAACAGGGGGCTCCTACAATGAGCAGTTCTTC. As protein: CAISDSRTGGSYNEQFF.

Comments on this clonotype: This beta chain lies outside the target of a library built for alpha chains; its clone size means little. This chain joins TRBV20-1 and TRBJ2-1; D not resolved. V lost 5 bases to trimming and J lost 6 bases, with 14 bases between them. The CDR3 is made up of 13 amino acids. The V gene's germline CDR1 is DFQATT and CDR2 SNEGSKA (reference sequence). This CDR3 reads CSAPQTSSNEQFF. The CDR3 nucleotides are TGCAGTGCTCCACAAACCAGCTCCAATGAGCAGTTCTTC.

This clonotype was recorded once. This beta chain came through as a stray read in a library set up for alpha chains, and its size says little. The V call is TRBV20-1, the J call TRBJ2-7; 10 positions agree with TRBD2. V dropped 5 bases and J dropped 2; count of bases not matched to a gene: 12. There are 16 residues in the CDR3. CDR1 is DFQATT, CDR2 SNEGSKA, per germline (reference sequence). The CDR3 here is CSASLPTSGDTYEQYF. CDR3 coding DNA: TGCAGTGCTTCGCTCCCCACTAGCGGGGATACCTACGAGCAGTACTTC.

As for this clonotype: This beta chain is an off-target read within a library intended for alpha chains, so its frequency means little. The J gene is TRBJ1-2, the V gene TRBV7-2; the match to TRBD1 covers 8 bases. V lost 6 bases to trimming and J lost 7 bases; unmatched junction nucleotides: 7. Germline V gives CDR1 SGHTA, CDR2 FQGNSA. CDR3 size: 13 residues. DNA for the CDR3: TGTGCCAGCAGAAGCCAGGGGGCGCGTGGCTACACCTTC. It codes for CASRSQGARGYTF.

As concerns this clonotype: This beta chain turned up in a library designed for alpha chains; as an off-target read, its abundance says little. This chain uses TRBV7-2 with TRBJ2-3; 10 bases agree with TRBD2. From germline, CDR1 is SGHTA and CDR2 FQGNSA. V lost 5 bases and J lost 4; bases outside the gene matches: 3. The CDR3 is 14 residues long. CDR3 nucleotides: TGTGCCAGCAGCCGAGGGACTAGCGCAGATACGCAGTATTTT. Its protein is CASSRGTSADTQYF.

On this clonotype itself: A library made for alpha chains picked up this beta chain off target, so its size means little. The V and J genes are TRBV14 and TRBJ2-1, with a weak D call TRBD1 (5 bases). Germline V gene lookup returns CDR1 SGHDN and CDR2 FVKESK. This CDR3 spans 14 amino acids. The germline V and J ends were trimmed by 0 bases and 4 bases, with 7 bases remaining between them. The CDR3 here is CASSQDGHYNEQFF. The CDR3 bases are TGTGCCAGCAGCCAAGACGGACATTACAATGAGCAGTTCTTC.

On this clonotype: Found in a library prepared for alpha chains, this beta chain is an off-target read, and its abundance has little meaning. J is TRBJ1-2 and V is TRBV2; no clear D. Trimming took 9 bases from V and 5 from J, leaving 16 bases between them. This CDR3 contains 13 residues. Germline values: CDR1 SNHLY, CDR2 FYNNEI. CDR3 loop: CASAGGPLYGYTF. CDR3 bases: TGTGCCAGTGCAGGAGGACCGCTTTATGGCTACACCTTC.

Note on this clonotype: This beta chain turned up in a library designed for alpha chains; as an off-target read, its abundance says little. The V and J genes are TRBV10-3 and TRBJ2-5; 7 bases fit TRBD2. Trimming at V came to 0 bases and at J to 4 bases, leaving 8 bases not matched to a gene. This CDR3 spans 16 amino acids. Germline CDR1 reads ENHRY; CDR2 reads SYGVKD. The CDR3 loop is CAISESNLAGVETQYF. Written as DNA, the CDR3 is TGTGCCATCAGTGAGTCGAATCTGGCGGGAGTAGAGACCCAGTACTTC.